This is a list of T cell receptor beta chains from one sample in a study of blood T cell repertoires in COVID-19. Profiled with immunoSEQ multiplex PCR; TCRdb holds only in-frame clones, not every one. The table lists around 170,000 clones, approximately 84% of them singletons. Sequencing was carried out using peripheral blood. The origin of the receptors is a man between 18 and 29 years old with active or convalescent COVID-19. Each CDR3 is given with its conserved first and last residue. Fields, in order: V gene, CDR3 protein.

>TRBV5-1
CASSTGRTGGNEQFF
>TRBV11-3
CASSPGTSRDLYNEQFF
>TRBV5-4
CASRWAGTADYGYTF
>TRBV5-6
CASSLGRGGYTF
>TRBV7-8
CASSLGGGGSGGELFF
>TRBV11-3
CASSPGLSLVTASTEAFF
>TRBV5-1
CASSLAGQTNTEAFF
>TRBV19
CASSSSGLSTDTQYF
>TRBV11-3
CASSQLLLDRGLQGYTF
>TRBV24-1
CATSAPGQLREQYF
>TRBV5-4
CASRSGLAGEYQETQYF
>TRBV5-1
CASSLVQGSTEAFF
>TRBV18
CASSLTKSSGRDEQFF
>TRBV19
CASSSGTAYYGYTF
>TRBV6-5
CASSTRQGSYEQYF
>TRBV9
CASSSPELGNTIYF
>TRBV19
CASSILAYLAKNIQYF
>TRBV5-8
CASSLEAGWNTEAFF
>TRBV12-3/TRBV12-4
CASSSNRDQPQHF
>TRBV4-2
CASSLMWGGPHEQYF